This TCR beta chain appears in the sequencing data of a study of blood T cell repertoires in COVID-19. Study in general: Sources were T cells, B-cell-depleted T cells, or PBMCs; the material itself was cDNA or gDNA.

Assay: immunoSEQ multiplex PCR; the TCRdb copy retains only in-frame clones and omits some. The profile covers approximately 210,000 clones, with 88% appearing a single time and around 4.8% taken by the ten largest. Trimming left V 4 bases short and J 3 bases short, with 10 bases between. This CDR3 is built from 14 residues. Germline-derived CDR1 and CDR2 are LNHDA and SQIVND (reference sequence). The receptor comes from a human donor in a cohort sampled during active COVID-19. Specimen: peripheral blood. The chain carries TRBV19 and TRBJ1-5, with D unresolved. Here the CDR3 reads CASSTPGNNQPQHF. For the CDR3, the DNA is TGTGCCAGTAGTACACCGGGTAACAATCAGCCCCAGCATTTT.